The text below deals with one T cell receptor beta chain. This specimen comes from a study of blood T cell repertoires in COVID-19. Trimming took 5 bases from V and 4 from J, leaving 17 bases between them. The CDR3 runs to 15 residues. Germline lookup yields CDR1 SGHTA and CDR2 FQGNSA. In the source study's methods: Reference gene primer amplification gave estimated nucleated cell counts. Sequencing used immunoSEQ multiplex PCR; TCRdb keeps in-frame clones, though not all of them. V, J and clone size derive from that table, while D and trimming were established from the DNA sequence. The data show some 74,000 clones, with about nine tenths seen just once and around 2.6% held by the top ten.

The sequenced sample consisted of peripheral blood. The rearrangement joins TRBV7-2 to TRBJ1-2, with D possibly TRBD1 on 6 matching bases. The sequence was obtained from a man in his forties or fifties with COVID-19, enrolled during active disease. In nucleotides, the CDR3 is TGTGCCAGCAGCGGATACAGGGTCGACGGCTATGGCTACACCTTC. Protein: CASSGYRVDGYGYTF. Complete variable domain (other parts from reference TRBV7-2 and TRBJ1-2): GAGVSQSPSNKVTEKGKDVELRCDPISGHTALYWYRQSLGQGLEFLIYFQGNSAPDKSGLPSDRFSAERTGGSVSTLTIQRTQQEDSAVYLCASSGYRVDGYGYTFGSGTRLTVV.